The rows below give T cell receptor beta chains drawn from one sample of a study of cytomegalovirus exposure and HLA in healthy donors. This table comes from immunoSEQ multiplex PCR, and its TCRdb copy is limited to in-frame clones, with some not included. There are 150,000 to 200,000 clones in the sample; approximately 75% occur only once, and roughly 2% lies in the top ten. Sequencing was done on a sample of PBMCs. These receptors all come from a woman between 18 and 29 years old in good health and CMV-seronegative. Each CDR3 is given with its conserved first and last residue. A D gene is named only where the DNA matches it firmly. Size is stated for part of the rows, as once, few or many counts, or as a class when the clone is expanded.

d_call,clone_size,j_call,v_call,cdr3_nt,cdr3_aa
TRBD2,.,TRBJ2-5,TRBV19,TGTGCCAGTAGTGGACTAGCGGGGGGTGAGACCCAGTACTTC,CASSGLAGGETQYF
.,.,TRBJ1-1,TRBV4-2,TGTGCCAGCAGCCAAGACTGGGGGGGCCGCAGCAGGGCTTTCTTT,CASSQDWGGRSRAFF
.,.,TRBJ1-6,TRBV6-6,TGTGCCAGCAGTTCAGGACAGTCCTCACCCCTCCACTTT,CASSSGQSSPLHF
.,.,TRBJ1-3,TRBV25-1,TGTGCCAGCAGTGAAGCCGGGGTTTCTGGAAACACCATATATTTT,CASSEAGVSGNTIYF
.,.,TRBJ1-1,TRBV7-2,TGTGCCAGCAGCTTAGGAGCGCTGCCACACACTGAAGCTTTCTTT,CASSLGALPHTEAFF
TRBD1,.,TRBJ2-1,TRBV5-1,TGCGCCAGCAGCTTGGAACATATAGGGGGCGATGGGCAGTTCTTC,CASSLEHIGGDGQFF
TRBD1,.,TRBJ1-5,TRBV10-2,TGCGCCAGCAGCAAGACGACAGGGTTGAATCAGCCCCAGCATTTT,CASSKTTGLNQPQHF
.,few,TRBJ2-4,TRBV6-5,TGTGCCAGCAGCCCCCAGGTGACCATTAAGTTAGACTTC,CASSPQVTIKLDF
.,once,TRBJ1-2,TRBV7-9,TGTGCCAGCAGCCTCAGACAGCGCCCTAACTATGGCTACACCTTC,CASSLRQRPNYGYTF
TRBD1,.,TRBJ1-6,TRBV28,TGTGCCAGCAGTTTATTCCGACAGGGGAATTCACCCCTCCACTTT,CASSLFRQGNSPLHF
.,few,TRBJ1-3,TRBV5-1,TGCGCCAGCAGCTTCCCCGACAGTTTGAACACCATATATTTT,CASSFPDSLNTIYF